Shown below are 2 T cell receptor beta chains from a single sample sequenced in a study of blood T cell repertoires in COVID-19. Sequencing was performed with immunoSEQ multiplex PCR; in TCRdb, only in-frame clones are kept and a portion is missing. The profile covers fewer than 200,000 clones, with around 87% appearing a single time and approximately 12% taken by the ten largest. Input material: peripheral blood. These receptor sequences come from a woman between 65 and 79 years old with COVID-19, enrolled during active disease.

The chain is built from TRBV27 and TRBJ1-5; TRBD1 aligns across 7 bases. The CDR3 is 13 amino acids. CDR1 and CDR2 (germline): MNHEY, SMNVEV (reference sequence). J was trimmed by 5 bases and V by 7 bases; bases with no gene match: 5. This chain's CDR3 is CASTQGTDQPQHF. The DNA for the CDR3 is TGTGCCAGCACCCAGGGGACAGATCAGCCCCAGCATTTT.

The chain employs TRBV5-5 and TRBJ2-5; TRBD1 matches 8 bases. V dropped 2 bases and J dropped 5; count of bases not matched to a gene: 5. The CDR3 contains 14 residues. From germline, CDR1 is SGHKS and CDR2 YYEKEE (reference sequence). CDR3: CASSFGQGAETQYF. In DNA, the CDR3 is TGTGCCAGCAGCTTCGGACAGGGAGCGGAGACCCAGTACTTC.